These 7 T cell receptor beta chains originate from one sample sequenced in a study of shared T cell receptors in the human thymus. Only in-frame clones appear in the TCRdb table, and some are missing; sequencing was by immunoSEQ multiplex PCR. The data contain about 660,000 clones, 70% to 90% of them singletons. This same sample was also taken into another study, of human thymus T cells.

Sequencing used thymocytes. These receptors were collected from a boy under three years old with a congenital heart defect.

The chain links TRBV5-1 to TRBJ2-3, with D possibly TRBD2 on 5 matching bases. Germline CDR1 is SGHRS and CDR2 is YFSETQ. The CDR3 totals 14 residues. Trimming cost V 0 bases and J 1 base, with 6 bases left between them. CDR3 nucleotides: TGCGCCAGCAGCTTGGAACTAGGCACAGATACGCAGTATTTT. It is translated as CASSLELGTDTQYF.

This sequence joins TRBV2 and TRBJ2-5, with D possibly TRBD2 on 5 matching bases. Looked up from germline, CDR1 is SNHLY and CDR2 is FYNNEI. The germline V and J ends were trimmed by 4 bases and 5 bases, with 17 bases remaining between them. The CDR3 runs 15 residues. CDR3 region: CASSGWTGPYETQYF. In DNA form, the CDR3 reads TGTGCCAGCAGTGGCTGGACTGGGCCTTACGAGACCCAGTACTTC.

The rearrangement links TRBV9 to TRBJ2-7; tentatively, D is TRBD1 (6 bases). The CDR3 totals 12 residues. V dropped 3 bases and J dropped 4 bases, with 8 bases sitting between them. Germline CDR1 is SGDLS and CDR2 is YYNGEE. In nucleotides, the CDR3 is TGTGCCAGCAGCGAGACAGGTTACGAGCAGTACTTC. It is translated as CASSETGYEQYF. Variable domain in full (rest from reference TRBV9 and TRBJ2-7): DSGVTQTPKHLITATGQRVTLRCSPRSGDLSVYWYQQSLDQGLQFLIQYYNGEERAKGNILERFSAQQFPDLHSELNLSSLELGDSALYFCASSETGYEQYFGPGTRLTVT.

This chain links TRBV19 with TRBJ1-6; D uncertain. The CDR3 has 16 amino acids. V was cut by 6 bases and J by 3 bases, with 15 bases left in between. Germline V gene lookup returns CDR1 LNHDA and CDR2 SQIVND (reference sequence). The CDR3 DNA is TGTGCCAGTAGCGGAGGAGGACGCATCTATAATTCACCCCTCCACTTT. This sequence encodes CASSGGGRIYNSPLHF.

V gene TRBV27 combines with J gene TRBJ2-7; TRBD1 matches 7 bases. V dropped 3 bases and J dropped 3; count of bases not matched to a gene: 5. Germline CDR1 and CDR2: MNHEY and SMNVEV (reference sequence). The CDR3 consists of 14 residues. CDR3 sequence: CASSFPGQIYEQYF. The CDR3 DNA sequence: TGTGCCAGCAGTTTCCCGGGACAGATCTACGAGCAGTACTTC.

The chain uses TRBV9 and TRBJ2-2; TRBD2 matches 7 bases. The CDR3 is 15 amino acids. Germline CDR1 SGDLS, CDR2 YYNGEE. V shed 4 bases and J 6 bases; nucleotides not matched to a gene: 9. The CDR3 coding sequence is TGTGCCAGCAGCAAAGGGGCGGGAGAGCCCGGGGAGCTGTTTTTT. As protein: CASSKGAGEPGELFF.

The chain employs TRBV7-9 and TRBJ2-7; D uncertain. Germline V gene sequence: CDR1 SEHNR, CDR2 FQNEAQ (reference sequence). V was pared by 5 bases and J by 10 bases, with 12 bases between. This CDR3 has 11 amino acids. In DNA form, the CDR3 reads TGTGCCAGCAGCAACACAGAAAAACAGTACTTC. Translating gives CASSNTEKQYF.